This T cell receptor beta chain was captured by sequencing in a study of T cell clonotyping in hematopoietic cell transplantation. The CDR3 extends over 11 amino acids. The V end was cut by 5 bases, the J end by 11 bases, with 15 bases between. Germline loops: CDR1 DFQATT, CDR2 SNEGSKA (reference sequence). The time point here: recipient sample about 28 days before transplant, after cytoreduction. This clone was found once. This table comes from immunoSEQ multiplex PCR, and its TCRdb copy is limited to in-frame clones, with some not included. The sample includes some 49,000 clones, 65% to 90% seen only once; the top ten take just under 6%.

This receptor was identified in a man between 60 and 70 years old with biphenotypic leukemia. Some clones in this sample may be carry-over from other donors' samples. The sequencing used peripheral blood mononuclear cells, collected before stem cell transplant. The gene calls are TRBV20-1 and TRBJ1-1, with D uncertain. The CDR3 spells CSARNPPRAFF. The DNA for the CDR3 is TGCAGTGCTCGTAACCCCCCCAGGGCTTTCTTT.